The T cell receptor beta chain described here comes from a study of OX40 agonist ivuxolimab in advanced cancers. Study-level information: Hepatocellular carcinoma, melanoma, renal cell or head and neck cancer occurred in dose-escalation patients.

General study results and limits: Individuals who were partial responders at 0.1-3.0 mg/kg had clonal expansion that ranked among the lowest. On average, a greater number of expanded clones characterised CD8+ T cells relative to CD4+. The work left the antigen specificity of expanded peripheral T cells undetermined.

The data were produced by immunoSEQ multiplex PCR, yet TCRdb's version contains in-frame clones alone and is incomplete. This repertoire shows about 70,000 clones, about 86% found once; its top ten account for 2.5% to 3%. This clone was counted a single time. The antigen is unknown. Germline V gene sequence: CDR1 SGHRS, CDR2 YFSETQ. The ends lost 5 bases at V and 1 base at J; junction bases unmatched: 9. CDR3 length equals 16 residues. The sequence was obtained from an adult with an advanced solid tumor such as melanoma, head and neck, liver or kidney cancer. The material sequenced was CD4+ or CD8+ T cells sorted from blood, taken in a trial of the OX40 agonist ivuxolimab. The chain is built from TRBV5-1 and TRBJ2-3, with 8 bases identical to TRBD2. CDR3 coding DNA: TGCGCCAGCAGTCCTCCAGGTAGCGGGGGCACAGATACGCAGTATTTT. Encoded protein: CASSPPGSGGTDTQYF. Drawing the rest from reference TRBV5-1 and TRBJ2-3, the complete variable domain is KAGVTQTPRYLIKTRGQQVTLSCSPISGHRSVSWYQQTPGQGLQFLFEYFSETQRNKGNFPGRFSGRQFSNSRSEMNVSTLELGDSALYLCASSPPGSGGTDTQYFGPGTRLTVL.